The clone carrying this T cell receptor (beta chain) has more than one count but fewer than ten. The antigen is unknown. Described treatment: roughly ten-day PBMC culture with coronavirus spike peptide pools or control peptides (ViraFEST assay). All positive PCR tests were dated between March and December 2020, predating US Alpha, Beta and Delta variants. Wells that each held approximately 2.1 million PBMCs were cultured with 9.5 to 10 IU/ml IL-2 and approximately 10 ug/ml peptide pools. Germline CDR1 SEHNR, CDR2 FQNEAQ (reference sequence). CDR3 length: 14 residues. Trimming removed 1 base from V and 5 bases from J, with 11 bases in between. This entry is derived from a study of vaccination and CD4 T cells after COVID-19. The overall study: SARS-CoV-2 had been detected by nasal swab PCR in convalescent patients; several were mild, one severe.

Sequenced with the Oncomine TCR Beta short-read assay was DNA taken from cultured CD4+ T cells. TCRdb independently ran MiXCR on the PCR reads; one entry per CDR3 protein. The table shows about 12,000 distinct CDR3 sequences, with roughly 58% occurring only once. The origin of this receptor is a human donor who had recovered from COVID-19. Sequencing input: CD4+ T cells from blood, cultured in vitro. The chain joins TRBV7-9 to TRBJ2-5; possibly TRBD1 for D (6 bases). This CDR3 is CASSLGTQGETQYF. The CDR3 DNA sequence: TGTGCCAGCAGCTTAGGGACTCAGGGGGAGACCCAGTACTTC.